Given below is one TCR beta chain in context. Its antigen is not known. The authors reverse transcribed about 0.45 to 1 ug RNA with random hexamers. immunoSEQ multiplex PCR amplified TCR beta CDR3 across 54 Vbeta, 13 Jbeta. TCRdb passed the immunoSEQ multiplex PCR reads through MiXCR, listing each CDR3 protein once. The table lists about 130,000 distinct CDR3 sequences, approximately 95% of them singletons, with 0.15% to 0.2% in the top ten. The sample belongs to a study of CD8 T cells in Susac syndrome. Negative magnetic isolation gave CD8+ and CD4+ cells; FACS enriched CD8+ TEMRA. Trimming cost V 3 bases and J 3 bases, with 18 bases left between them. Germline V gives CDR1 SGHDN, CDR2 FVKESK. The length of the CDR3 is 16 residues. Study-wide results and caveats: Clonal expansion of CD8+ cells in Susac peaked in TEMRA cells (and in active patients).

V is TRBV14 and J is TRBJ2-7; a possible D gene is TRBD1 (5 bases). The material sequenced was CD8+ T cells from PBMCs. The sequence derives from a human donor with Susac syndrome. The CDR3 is CASSHPVGAPVYEQYF. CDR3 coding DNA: TGTGCCAGCAGCCACCCCGTTGGGGCTCCCGTCTACGAGCAGTACTTC.